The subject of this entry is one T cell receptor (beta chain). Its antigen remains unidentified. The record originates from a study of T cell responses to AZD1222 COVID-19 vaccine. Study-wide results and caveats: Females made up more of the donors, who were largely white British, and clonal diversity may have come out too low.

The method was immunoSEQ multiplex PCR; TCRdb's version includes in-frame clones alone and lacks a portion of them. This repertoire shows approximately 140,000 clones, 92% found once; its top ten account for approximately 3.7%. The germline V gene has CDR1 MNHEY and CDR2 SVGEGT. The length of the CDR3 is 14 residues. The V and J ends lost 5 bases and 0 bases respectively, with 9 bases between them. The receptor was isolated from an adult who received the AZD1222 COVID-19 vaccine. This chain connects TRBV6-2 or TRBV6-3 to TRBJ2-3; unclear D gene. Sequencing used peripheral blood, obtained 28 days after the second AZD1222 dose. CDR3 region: CASSGWDSTDTQYF. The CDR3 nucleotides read TGTGCCAGCAGTGGATGGGATAGCACAGATACGCAGTATTTT.